These T cell receptor beta chains were read from a single sample in a study of T cell repertoires in cytomegalovirus infection. MiXCR, run by TCRdb on the reads, gives a single entry per CDR3 protein. In the table there are about 400,000 distinct CDR3 sequences, around a sixth of which are singletons. The sequencing sample was made of PBMCs. These receptors were collected from a human donor in good health (CMV status not recorded). Some clones in this sample may be carry-over from other donors' samples. CDR3s include the opening cysteine and the closing phenylalanine or tryptophan. The D gene is left open where the match is weak. Size is omitted from some rows. Given values are once, few, many or a class for expanded clones.

d_call	v_call	clone_size	j_call	cdr3_nt	cdr3_aa
.	TRBV12-3/TRBV12-4	.	TRBJ2-1	TGTGCCAGCAGTGTGGGGGCCGCCTACAATGAGCAGTTCTTC	CASSVGAAYNEQFF
.	TRBV7-2	many	TRBJ2-3	TGTGCCAGCAGCTTACTACGGGAGGATACGCAGTATTTT	CASSLLREDTQYF
TRBD1	TRBV18	.	TRBJ1-2	TGTGCCAGCTCACCTCGGACAGGTGAGAACTATGGCTACACCTTC	CASSPRTGENYGYTF
.	TRBV12-3/TRBV12-4	many	TRBJ1-1	TGTGCCAGCAGTTGGACAGCGAACACTGAAGCTTTCTTT	CASSWTANTEAFF
TRBD1	TRBV29-1	.	TRBJ2-3	TGCAGCGTCGCCCCCGGGACAGGAGATACGCAGTATTTT	CSVAPGTGDTQYF
.	TRBV6-1	.	TRBJ1-1	TGTGCCAGCAGTGAATCGGGGGGCAGTACCACTGAAGCTTTCTTT	CASSESGGSTTEAFF
.	TRBV24-1	.	TRBJ2-3	TGTGCCACCAGTGCCCCCCCCAGGGATACGCAGTATTTT	CATSAPPRDTQYF
TRBD1	TRBV19	many	TRBJ2-1	TGTGCCAGTACCACCAGAGGGACAGCTTCCTACAATGAGCAGTTCTTC	CASTTRGTASYNEQFF
.	TRBV5-6	.	TRBJ2-5	TGTGCCAGCAGCTTGGAGGAGGGTAGAGAGACCCAGTACTTC	CASSLEEGRETQYF
TRBD1	TRBV2	few	TRBJ1-1	TGTGCCAGCAGGGAGACAGGGCACACTGAAGCTTTCTTT	CASRETGHTEAFF
.	TRBV5-6	.	TRBJ2-5	TGTGCCAGCAGTTCCGGGCCGCACGGGGAGACCCAGTACTTC	CASSSGPHGETQYF
.	TRBV18	few	TRBJ1-4	TGTGCCAGCCGCGGTAGGGCTTTGGAAGGGGAAAAACTGTTTTTT	CASRGRALEGEKLFF
.	TRBV12-3/TRBV12-4	.	TRBJ2-1	TGTGCCAGCAGTTGGCTTCTCGAGCAGTTCTTC	CASSWLLEQFF
TRBD2	TRBV5-1	few	TRBJ2-3	TGCGCCAGCAGGACTAGCGGGGGGGGAGATACGCAGTATTTT	CASRTSGGGDTQYF
.	TRBV20-1	once	TRBJ2-3	TGCAGTGCGCCCGCCCTCCCAGATACGCAGTATTTT	CSAPALPDTQYF
.	TRBV12-3/TRBV12-4	.	TRBJ1-3	TGTGCCAGCAGGAACCAGGGATCTGGAAACACCATATATTTT	CASRNQGSGNTIYF
.	TRBV7-9	few	TRBJ1-1	TGTGCCAGCAGCTCGGGGGGGAGTGAAGCTTTCTTT	CASSSGGSEAFF
.	TRBV5-1	.	TRBJ2-7	TGCGCCAGCAGCTTGGGCCCAGGGACCTACGAGCAGTACTTC	CASSLGPGTYEQYF
TRBD2	TRBV20-1	few	TRBJ2-3	TGCAGTGGATCCCTAGCGGGAGACACAGATACGCAGTATTTT	CSGSLAGDTDTQYF
.	TRBV28	few	TRBJ2-7	TGTGCCAGCAGTTTGGCACAGGGAGGGCACGAGCAGTACTTC	CASSLAQGGHEQYF
TRBD2	TRBV24-1	few	TRBJ2-2	TGTGCCACTCAGCGGGAGGGCACCGGGGAGCTGTTTTTT	CATQREGTGELFF
TRBD1	TRBV6-6	.	TRBJ1-1	TGTGCCAGCAGTCGGCGGACAGGGGGGAACACTGAAGCTTTCTTT	CASSRRTGGNTEAFF
.	TRBV25-1	few	TRBJ1-2	TGTGCCAGCACGGACGATTACGGCTACACCTTC	CASTDDYGYTF
TRBD2	TRBV6-1	.	TRBJ2-3	TGTGCCAGCAGTTCCTTGGGACTAGCGGGAGGGAAAGGGGGCACAGATACGCAGTATTTT	CASSSLGLAGGKGGTDTQYF
.	TRBV12-3/TRBV12-4	few	TRBJ2-4	TGTGCCAGCAGTTTAGACAGCTGGGGGCGGAAAAACATTCAGTACTTC	CASSLDSWGRKNIQYF
TRBD2	TRBV7-7	.	TRBJ2-2	TGTGCCAGCAGCCCACAATCGGGAGGGCCGGCCGGGGAGCTGTTTTTT	CASSPQSGGPAGELFF
TRBD1	TRBV20-1	.	TRBJ2-5	TGCAGTGCTAGATCCCCTTCAGGTGGACAGGGTATACACTTC	CSARSPSGGQGIHF
TRBD2	TRBV4-2	.	TRBJ2-2	TGTGCCAGCAGCCACGCGGGGGTGAACACCGGGGAGCTGTTTTTT	CASSHAGVNTGELFF
.	TRBV20-1	few	TRBJ1-5	TGCAGTGCTAGGGCCAACAGCAATCAGCCCCAGCATTTT	CSARANSNQPQHF
TRBD2	TRBV9	few	TRBJ2-1	TGTGCCAGCAGCGAGGGAGGGCCAAGGTACTACAATGAGCAGTTCTTC	CASSEGGPRYYNEQFF
.	TRBV19	.	TRBJ2-1	TGTGCCACCTCGGGATTTAATGAGCAGTTCTTC	CATSGFNEQFF
.	TRBV2	few	TRBJ2-1	TGTGCCAGCAGTAATACAGGGGAGCAGTTCTTC	CASSNTGEQFF
.	TRBV7-2	many	TRBJ2-1	TGTGCCAGCAGCTTAGCGGCAGTATATGAGCAGTTCTTC	CASSLAAVYEQFF
.	TRBV18	.	TRBJ1-2	TGTGCCAGCTCACCACCTAATACAGATTCGGGCTATGGCTACACCTTC	CASSPPNTDSGYGYTF
TRBD1	TRBV2	.	TRBJ2-3	TGTGCCAGCAGGGCGGGACAGGGGATTCCTAGCACAGATACGCAGTATTTT	CASRAGQGIPSTDTQYF
.	TRBV13	.	TRBJ1-1	TGTGCCACCGATTGGAAGGGAAGCACTGAAGCTTTCTTT	CATDWKGSTEAFF
TRBD1	TRBV5-4	.	TRBJ1-1	TGTGCCAGCAGCCCCGACAGGGGGCGAGCAGACACTGAAGCTTTCTTT	CASSPDRGRADTEAFF
.	TRBV6-2/TRBV6-3	.	TRBJ2-5	TGTGCCAGCAGTTACTCGAGGGATGATGTGGAGACCCAGTACTTC	CASSYSRDDVETQYF
.	TRBV7-2	.	TRBJ2-5	TGTGCCAGCAGCTCCCAGAGGGGCCGCGAGACCCAGTACTTC	CASSSQRGRETQYF
.	TRBV10-3	few	TRBJ1-2	TGTGCCATCAGTGAGTCCGGAGACTGGAGCTACACCTTC	CAISESGDWSYTF
TRBD1	TRBV28	few	TRBJ1-2	TGTGCCAGCAGACCCGGGACAGGGGTCTTTAACTATGGCTACACCTTC	CASRPGTGVFNYGYTF
.	TRBV11-2	.	TRBJ2-3	TGTGCCAGCAGCGTCGAATGGCATAACACAGATACGCAGTATTTT	CASSVEWHNTDTQYF
.	TRBV18	.	TRBJ2-7	TGTGCCAGCTCACCACTAGCCGGTTCTGCCTACGAGCAGTACTTC	CASSPLAGSAYEQYF
TRBD2	TRBV11-3	many	TRBJ2-7	TGTGCCAGCAGTAGCGGGACTAGCGGGTCTCGTGAGCAGTACTTC	CASSSGTSGSREQYF
TRBD2	TRBV20-1	.	TRBJ2-3	TGCAGTGCGGGGACTAGCGGGTCCTCTAGCACAGATACGCAGTATTTT	CSAGTSGSSSTDTQYF
.	TRBV7-2	many	TRBJ2-1	TGTGCCAGCAGCTTAGTTCCCATCTCCTACAATGAGCAGTTCTTC	CASSLVPISYNEQFF
.	TRBV18	few	TRBJ1-5	TGTGCCAGCTCGAACACGGAGAGGGGTCGGTCCCAGCATTTT	CASSNTERGRSQHF
.	TRBV10-3	.	TRBJ1-4	TGTGCCATCAGTGAACGGCAGAATGAAAAACTGTTTTTT	CAISERQNEKLFF
TRBD2	TRBV6-2/TRBV6-3	.	TRBJ2-1	TGTGCCAGCAGACGGGGCGGGAGTGGAGCCTACAATGAGCAGTTCTTC	CASRRGGSGAYNEQFF
.	TRBV7-2	many	TRBJ2-1	TGTGCCAGCAGCTTAGTGGGTGGAGGGACCTACAATGAGCAGTTCTTC	CASSLVGGGTYNEQFF
.	TRBV7-2	many	TRBJ1-5	TGTGCCAGCAGTCGGGAGTGGGGTCAGCCCCAGCATTTT	CASSREWGQPQHF
.	TRBV12-3/TRBV12-4	few	TRBJ1-5	TGTGCCAGCAGTTGGCGATATCAGCCCCAGCATTTT	CASSWRYQPQHF
.	TRBV12-3/TRBV12-4	.	TRBJ1-2	TGTGCCAGCGATACAGGGACGAAGAATGGCTACACCTTC	CASDTGTKNGYTF
TRBD2	TRBV11-2	many	TRBJ2-7	TGTGCCAGCAGCTTAGATACAAACATCTCGACAGGGTCTCTAGCGGGGGGTTTCTACGAGCAGTACTTC	CASSLDTNISTGSLAGGFYEQYF
TRBD1	TRBV3-1	.	TRBJ1-2	TGTGCCAGCAGCGAACGGGACAGGGGGCGCGGCTACACCTTC	CASSERDRGRGYTF
.	TRBV2	.	TRBJ2-1	TGTGCCAGCAGTATAATGGTGGGAAATGAGCAGTTCTTC	CASSIMVGNEQFF
TRBD1	TRBV20-1	few	TRBJ2-1	TGCAGTGCTATTTCCGGGACAGGGGTAAATGAGCAGTTCTTC	CSAISGTGVNEQFF
TRBD2	TRBV4-1	few	TRBJ2-1	TGCGCCAGCAGCCGAGCGGGAGCCCGGGACGAGCAGTTCTTC	CASSRAGARDEQFF
.	TRBV5-1	few	TRBJ1-1	TGCGCCAGCAGCTTGATAGGAGGGAACACTGAAGCTTTCTTT	CASSLIGGNTEAFF